These 23 T cell receptor beta chains share one sample of origin, sequenced in a study of shared clonotypes between healthy human individuals. The table came from immunoSEQ multiplex PCR; TCRdb's copy has only in-frame clones and leaves some out. Here the sample spans under 2,500,000 clones, more than 90% being singletons. Sequences were obtained from naive CD4+ T cells sorted from blood. Specified subset: CD45RA+ positively selected. Every receptor here comes from a man younger than 30 in good health.

This chain connects TRBV4-1 to TRBJ1-6, with D possibly TRBD1 on 5 matching bases. The CDR3 is 17 residues long. Germline V CDR1 and CDR2: MGHRA, YSYEKL. V dropped 0 bases and J dropped 6 bases, with 15 bases sitting between them. DNA of the CDR3: TGCGCCAGCAGCCAAGATCAAGGGCGACAGCTTAATTCACCCCTCCACTTT. This sequence encodes CASSQDQGRQLNSPLHF.

V usage is TRBV7-6 and J usage is TRBJ2-7; TRBD1 is a possible D gene (5 bases). V was pared by 5 bases and J by 4 bases, with 15 bases between. The CDR3 is made up of 14 amino acids. Germline CDR1 is SGHVS and CDR2 is FNYEAQ. CDR3 sequence (DNA): TGTGCCAGCAGCCCCACAGCGCAGGGATACGAGCAGTACTTC. This codes for CASSPTAQGYEQYF.

This chain links TRBV4-1 with TRBJ1-1; no clear D. V gave up 4 bases and J gave up 6 bases, with 21 bases separating them. The CDR3 extends over 16 amino acids. CDR1 and CDR2 from the germline V gene are MGHRA and YSYEKL. The CDR3 protein is CASSLRSGWVDPEAFF. DNA for the CDR3: TGCGCCAGCAGCCTTCGATCGGGCTGGGTGGACCCTGAAGCTTTCTTT.

The genes are TRBV9 and TRBJ1-5; a possible D gene is TRBD1 (5 bases). The V gene's germline CDR1 is SGDLS and CDR2 YYNGEE. The CDR3 loop spans 15 amino acids. The V end lost 4 bases, the J end lost 4 bases, and 15 bases lay between the germline ends. CDR3 amino acids: CASSPGAESNQPQHF. CDR3 coding DNA: TGTGCCAGCAGCCCCGGGGCGGAATCAAATCAGCCCCAGCATTTT.

The chain carries TRBV7-9 and TRBJ1-4; D is undetermined. V lost 1 base and J 8 bases, leaving 8 bases between the germline ends. Germline CDR1 SEHNR, CDR2 FQNEAQ (reference sequence). The CDR3 sequence is 13 residues long. For the CDR3, the DNA is TGTGCCAGCAGCTTAGTTTTAAGCGAAAAACTGTTTTTT. Amino acid sequence: CASSLVLSEKLFF.

The J gene is TRBJ2-7, the V gene TRBV2; D is possibly TRBD2 (6 bases). V was shortened by 4 bases and J by 3 bases, with 13 bases between the two germline ends. The CDR3 has 14 amino acids. CDR1 SNHLY and CDR2 FYNNEI come from the germline V gene. The CDR3, as DNA: TGTGCCAGCAGTGTAGCGGAGGGGCGCTACGAGCAGTACTTC. Its protein is CASSVAEGRYEQYF.

This sequence joins TRBV5-4 and TRBJ2-5, with TRBD1 matching 8 bases. The CDR3 is 17 amino acids. Germline lookup yields CDR1 SGHNT and CDR2 YYREEE (reference sequence). V lost 4 bases to trimming and J lost 5 bases; unmatched junction nucleotides: 16. The CDR3 bases are TGTGCCAGCAGCCCTTCTCCCGGCCCGGGACAGGAGGAGACCCAGTACTTC. Translation: CASSPSPGPGQEETQYF.

The J gene is TRBJ1-2, the V gene TRBV7-2; 9 bases are shared with TRBD1. This CDR3 has 15 amino acids. Losses at the gene ends were 1 base for V and 4 bases for J; bases not matched to a gene: 4. Germline values: CDR1 SGHTA, CDR2 FQGNSA. In nucleotides, the CDR3 is TGTGCCAGCAGCTTAGAACAGGGGGCTTTCTATGGCTACACCTTC. Protein sequence: CASSLEQGAFYGYTF.

The genes are TRBV30 and TRBJ2-1, with TRBD1 matching over 8 bases. V trimming: 4 bases; J trimming: 1 base; junction bases outside the gene matches: 3. Germline lookup yields CDR1 GTSNPN and CDR2 SVGIG (reference sequence). The length of the CDR3 is 14 residues. This CDR3 is CAWKTGVSYNEQFF. CDR3 DNA: TGTGCCTGGAAGACAGGGGTATCCTACAATGAGCAGTTCTTC. Supplemented by reference TRBV30 and TRBJ2-1, the full variable domain reads SQTIHQWPATLVQPVGSPLSLECTVEGTSNPNLYWYRQAAGRGLQLLFYSVGIGQISSEVPQNLSASRPQDRQFILSSKKLLLSDSGFYLCAWKTGVSYNEQFFGPGTRLTVL.

The chain couples TRBV11-2 to TRBJ2-5; 7 bases are a match to TRBD2. Per germline, CDR1 SGHAT and CDR2 FQNNGV. The CDR3 is 14 residues long. With 5 bases clipped from V and 4 bases from J, the junction kept 7 bases outside the gene matches. In DNA form, the CDR3 reads TGTGCCAGCAGCCCGTCGACTAGCAGAGAGACCCAGTACTTC. Its protein product is CASSPSTSRETQYF. Using reference TRBV11-2 and TRBJ2-5 for the parts outside the CDR3, the full variable domain is EAGVAQSPRYKIIEKRQSVAFWCNPISGHATLYWYQQILGQGPKLLIQFQNNGVVDDSQLPKDRFSAERLKGVDSTLKIQPAKLEDSAVYLCASSPSTSRETQYFGPGTRLLVL.

This clone was seen a single time. The chain combines TRBV6-5 with TRBJ1-5; unclear D gene. V shed 5 bases and J shed 5 bases, with 7 bases lying between them. CDR1 is MNHEY, CDR2 SVGAGI, per germline. The CDR3 loop spans 12 amino acids. Here the CDR3 DNA reads TGTGCCAGCAGTGGCCCAGATCAGCCCCAGCATTTT. It specifies CASSGPDQPQHF.

This clone was detected only once. This chain links TRBV9 with TRBJ1-2; TRBD1 matches at 12 bases. The V segment lost 5 bases and the J segment 4 bases; nucleotides outside the gene matches: 6. CDR1 and CDR2 (germline): SGDLS, YYNGEE. The CDR3 spans 15 residues. The CDR3 is CASSEGQGATYGYTF. For the CDR3, the DNA is TGTGCCAGCAGTGAGGGACAGGGGGCCACCTATGGCTACACCTTC. Using reference TRBV9 and TRBJ1-2 for the parts outside the CDR3, the full variable domain is DSGVTQTPKHLITATGQRVTLRCSPRSGDLSVYWYQQSLDQGLQFLIQYYNGEERAKGNILERFSAQQFPDLHSELNLSSLELGDSALYFCASSEGQGATYGYTFGSGTRLTVV.

The rearrangement joins TRBV9 to TRBJ1-6; TRBD1 is a possible D gene (5 bases). V lost 4 bases and J lost 6, with 11 bases in between. Germline CDR1 and CDR2: SGDLS and YYNGEE. The CDR3 has 14 amino acids. CDR3 bases: TGTGCCAGCAGCACGACGACAGCTAATTCACCCCTCCACTTT. Residues: CASSTTTANSPLHF.

The chain has TRBV5-4 and TRBJ1-1, with a tentative D call TRBD1 (6 bases). The V gene lost 5 bases and the J gene lost 1 base, with 12 bases spanning the gap. The CDR3 consists of 14 residues. From germline, CDR1 is SGHNT and CDR2 YYREEE (reference sequence). CDR3 bases: TGTGCCAGCAGTGGACAGAAAAGGAACACTGAAGCTTTCTTT. This gives the protein CASSGQKRNTEAFF.

V gene TRBV28 combines with J gene TRBJ1-1; a possible D gene is TRBD1 (5 bases). Per the germline V gene, CDR1 is MDHEN and CDR2 is SYDVKM. V shed 10 bases and J shed 1 base, with 16 bases lying between them. The CDR3 extends over 14 amino acids. CDR3 loop: CAITEWQGNTEAFF. CDR3 DNA sequence: TGTGCCATCACGGAATGGCAGGGGAACACTGAAGCTTTCTTT.

The V and J genes are TRBV19 and TRBJ2-2; the match to TRBD2 covers 9 bases. The CDR3 consists of 15 residues. Germline values: CDR1 LNHDA, CDR2 SQIVND (reference sequence). The V gene end was trimmed by 7 bases and the J gene end by 4 bases; junction bases not matched to a gene: 7. CDR3 sequence: CASMVAGESTGELFF. CDR3 nucleotides: TGTGCCAGTATGGTAGCGGGAGAGAGCACCGGGGAGCTGTTTTTT.

The V call is TRBV19, the J call TRBJ2-1, with 13 bases lining up with TRBD2. This CDR3 is 15 amino acids long. CDR1 is LNHDA, CDR2 SQIVND, per germline (reference sequence). CDR3 residues: CAWTSGSKLDNEQFF. As DNA, the CDR3 is TGTGCTTGGACTAGCGGGAGCAAATTAGACAATGAGCAGTTCTTC.

On this clone itself: One end of the junction fails to match germline, which may point to a read error. The chain uses TRBV7-7 and TRBJ2-2; TRBD1 is a possible D gene (5 bases). From germline, CDR1 is SSHAT and CDR2 FNYEAQ (reference sequence). The CDR3 spans 16 residues. CDR3 region: CASSYAPGLGTGELFF. The CDR3 nucleotides read TGTGCTAGCAGCTACGCCCCAGGGTTGGGCACCGGGGAGCTGTTTTTT.

The chain carries TRBV7-9 and TRBJ2-2; 11 nucleotides align to TRBD2. The junction had 11 bases not matched to a gene; V was cut back by 2 bases and J by 6 bases. The CDR3 covers 18 residues. CDR1 is SEHNR, CDR2 FQNEAQ, per germline (reference sequence). In DNA form, the CDR3 reads TGTGCCAGCAGCTTACCCCCCATAAAGACTAGCGGGGCCGGGGAGCTGTTTTTT. It is translated as CASSLPPIKTSGAGELFF. The full variable domain, completed using reference TRBV7-9 and TRBJ2-2, is DTGVSQNPRHKITKRGQNVTFRCDPISEHNRLYWYRQTLGQGPEFLTYFQNEAQLEKSRLLSDRFSAERPKGSFSTLEIQRTEQGDSAMYLCASSLPPIKTSGAGELFFGEGSRLTVL.

The rearrangement links TRBV6-5 to TRBJ1-1; D gene unclear. CDR3 length: 15 amino acids. The V gene lost 5 bases and the J gene lost 4 bases, with 17 bases spanning the gap. Germline V CDR1 and CDR2: MNHEY, SVGAGI. CDR3 residues: CASSAWFGEFTEAFF. CDR3 coding DNA: TGTGCCAGCAGTGCCTGGTTTGGGGAGTTCACTGAAGCTTTCTTT.

The genes are TRBV19 and TRBJ2-7, with D tentatively TRBD1 or TRBD2 (6 bases each). The ends were cut back, 4 bases at V and 3 bases at J, with 13 bases in the middle. Germline-derived CDR1 and CDR2 are LNHDA and SQIVND (reference sequence). This CDR3 is built from 14 residues. Written as DNA, the CDR3 is TGTGCCAGTAGTAGGGGGGCAGAGAGCTACGAGCAGTACTTC. This sequence encodes CASSRGAESYEQYF.

V is TRBV5-6 and J is TRBJ2-6, with a tentative D call TRBD2 (5 bases). Germline V gene data show CDR1 as SGHDT and CDR2 as YYEEEE. Trimming left V 2 bases short and J 1 base short, with 13 bases between. The CDR3 is 17 amino acids. The CDR3 nucleotides read TGTGCCAGCAGCTTAAGAAGGTCGGGGTCTGGGGCCAACGTCCTGACTTTC. The encoded protein is CASSLRRSGSGANVLTF.

The table lists this clone with a count of one. In DNA form, the CDR3 reads TGCGCCAGCAGCTGGGGGACTCTTCAACAAGAGACCCAGTACTTC. It codes for CASSWGTLQQETQYF. This chain connects TRBV5-1 to TRBJ2-5; D may be TRBD2 (6 bases). V was shortened by 3 bases and J by 2 bases, with 14 bases between the two germline ends. The germline CDR1 and CDR2 sequences are SGHRS and YFSETQ. The CDR3 length is 15 residues.